This record concerns one T cell receptor beta chain sequence. Its antigen is not identified. Drawing of blood for sampling happened at baseline, at cycle 4 day 1, and at cycle 7 day 1. This entry is derived from a study of OX40 agonist ivuxolimab in advanced cancers. Across the study: Dose-escalation patients' cancers were hepatocellular carcinoma, melanoma, renal cell or head and neck cancer. Regarding the study as a whole: Part of the nonresponder group also had normalized T-cell clonal expansion that was low.

Sequencing was performed with immunoSEQ multiplex PCR; in TCRdb, only in-frame clones are kept and a portion is missing. The repertoire holds about 50,000 clones, with about 88% as singletons. The CDR3 is 13 amino acids. Germline lookup yields CDR1 MNHNY and CDR2 SVGAGI (reference sequence). V was cut by 2 bases and J by 14 bases, with 13 bases left in between. The clonotype comes from an adult with an advanced solid tumor such as melanoma, head and neck, liver or kidney cancer. The source material was CD4+ or CD8+ T cells sorted from blood, sampled in a trial of the OX40 agonist ivuxolimab. This chain joins TRBV6-6 and TRBJ1-6; the D gene is possibly TRBD1 (5 bases). The CDR3 sequence: CASSYAPGLALHF. The CDR3 nucleotides are TGTGCCAGCAGTTACGCTCCGGGGCTAGCCCTCCACTTT.